The 13 T cell receptor beta chains given below trace back to one sample, sequenced in a study of OX40 agonist ivuxolimab in advanced cancers. Here immunoSEQ multiplex PCR was the method, and the copy in TCRdb shows in-frame clones only, minus some. Found here are 50,000 to 55,000 clones, roughly 90% of them singletons; the top ten hold about 1.6%. The sequenced sample was CD4+ or CD8+ T cells sorted from blood, obtained in a trial of the OX40 agonist ivuxolimab. The receptors shown here come from an adult with an advanced solid tumor such as melanoma, head and neck, liver or kidney cancer.

The genes are TRBV29-1 and TRBJ2-2; tentative D call: TRBD2 (5 bases). Between the trimmed V and J ends, which lost 5 bases and 6 bases, there was a span of 7 bases. This CDR3 region has 11 residues. Germline V gene lookup returns CDR1 SQVTM and CDR2 ANQGSEA. The CDR3 bases are TGCAGCGTTTGGCGGGCCGGGGAGCTGTTTTTT. The encoded protein is CSVWRAGELFF.

CDR3 protein: CASSVGKWSEAFF. CDR3 in DNA: TGTGCCAGCAGCGTAGGAAAGTGGAGTGAAGCTTTCTTT. This chain joins TRBV9 and TRBJ1-1, with D uncertain. The CDR3 has 13 residues. Germline-derived CDR1 and CDR2 are SGDLS and YYNGEE. Trimming took 0 bases from V and 7 from J, leaving 10 bases between them.

Remarks on this clone: The limits of the CDR3 on the DNA are not certain, so only TCRdb's listed CDR3 is given. CDR3 protein: CASRFWRGSTEYSNQPQHF. This chain uses TRBV5-4 with TRBJ1-5. From its first to its last residue, the CDR3 has 19 amino acids. CDR1 SGHNT and CDR2 YYREEE come from the germline V gene (reference sequence).

V gene TRBV5-6 combines with J gene TRBJ1-2, with no clear D. Trimming stripped 2 bases from V and 8 bases from J, with 19 bases between. Germline lookup yields CDR1 SGHDT and CDR2 YYEEEE. This CDR3 contains 15 residues. Written as DNA, the CDR3 is TGTGCCAGCAGCTTAGCGGACGCTCTAACTCGCGGCTACACCTTC. It is translated as CASSLADALTRGYTF.

The CDR3 region has the DNA TGCAGCGTTGAAGTGTCGGGACATTTCACAGATACGCAGTATTTT. Translating it yields CSVEVSGHFTDTQYF. The J gene is TRBJ2-3, the V gene TRBV29-1; a possible D gene is TRBD1 (6 bases). The germline gives CDR1 SQVTM, CDR2 ANQGSEA. Trimming stripped 1 base from V and 2 bases from J, with 13 bases between. This CDR3 comprises 15 residues.

The V call is TRBV15, the J call TRBJ1-4, with 7 bases matching TRBD1. The CDR3 has 15 residues. The ends lost 0 bases at V and 7 bases at J; junction bases unmatched: 5. Germline V gene data show CDR1 as LNHNV and CDR2 as YYDKDF (reference sequence). CDR3 in DNA: TGTGCCACCAGCAGAGACCCCAGGGGGTTTGAAAAACTGTTTTTT. Translated: CATSRDPRGFEKLFF.

This CDR3 reads CASSYSGRGDEKLFF. CDR3 coding DNA: TGTGCCAGCAGTTACTCGGGCAGGGGGGATGAAAAACTGTTTTTT. This chain uses TRBV6-5 with TRBJ1-4; TRBD1 matches at 7 bases. The junction had 4 bases not matched to a gene; V was cut back by 0 bases and J by 6 bases. Germline V lookup: CDR1 MNHEY, CDR2 SVGAGI. The CDR3 consists of 15 residues.

The gene calls are TRBV9 and TRBJ2-5, with TRBD1 as a possible D gene (5 bases). Trimming took off 4 bases at V and 5 bases at J, with 30 bases between the two ends. The CDR3 length is 19 residues. CDR1 and CDR2 (germline): SGDLS, YYNGEE. CDR3 sequence: CASSPMVGADRRSRETQYF. The CDR3, as DNA: TGTGCCAGCAGCCCTATGGTAGGGGCTGATAGGCGGTCCCGGGAGACCCAGTACTTC.

The V call is TRBV2, the J call TRBJ2-5; D unclear. CDR1 SNHLY and CDR2 FYNNEI come from the germline V gene. This CDR3 has 12 amino acids. Trimming removed 5 bases at V and 3 bases at J, with 7 bases between. CDR3: CASSLIEETQYF. In DNA form, the CDR3 reads TGTGCCAGCAGTCTGATAGAAGAGACCCAGTACTTC.

In this sample, this clone turned up once. The chain links TRBV18 to TRBJ1-2; maybe TRBD1 (5 bases). Trimming removed 2 bases from V and 3 bases from J, with 13 bases in between. The CDR3 has 15 amino acids. Germline CDR1 reads KGHSH; CDR2 reads LQKENI. The CDR3 nucleotides are TGTGCCAGCTCACCAAGGATCAGGGACGACTATGGCTACACCTTC. Translating it yields CASSPRIRDDYGYTF.

The chain recombines TRBV2 with TRBJ2-7; the match to TRBD2 covers 10 bases. Germline loops: CDR1 SNHLY, CDR2 FYNNEI. The trim removed 8 bases at V and 5 bases at J, leaving 6 bases unmatched. The CDR3 sequence is 13 residues long. Written as DNA, the CDR3 is TGTGCCAGCCTTCTAGCGGGAGTCGACGAGCAGTACTTC. Protein sequence: CASLLAGVDEQYF.

The chain uses TRBV18 and TRBJ2-7; D not resolved. CDR1 and CDR2 (germline): KGHSH, LQKENI. The CDR3 consists of 14 residues. The germline V and J ends were trimmed by 3 bases and 2 bases, with 11 bases remaining between them. CDR3 nucleotide sequence: TGTGCCAGCTCACCGCCGTACGGAACCTACGAGCAGTACTTC. This codes for CASSPPYGTYEQYF.

The chain joins TRBV6-6 to TRBJ1-5, with D hard to call. With 3 bases removed from V and 6 bases from J, the gap between germline ends came to 15 bases. Germline CDR1 reads MNHNY; CDR2 reads SVGAGI (reference sequence). The CDR3 length is 15 residues. This CDR3 reads CASSYSAGAGQPQHF. The CDR3 DNA reads TGTGCCAGCAGTTATTCGGCGGGCGCGGGTCAGCCCCAGCATTTT.